The clone carrying this T cell receptor (beta chain) has just a few counts. Its antigen is not identified. These data belong to a study of regulatory T cells in long-lasting Graves disease. Study results and caveats: Persistent Graves' cases showed lower TCR diversity than newly diagnosed cases.

The CDR3 extends over 15 amino acids. Unmatched junction bases numbered 9, after V lost 5 bases and J lost 2 bases. In germline, CDR1 is SGHTA, CDR2 FQGNSA. Indicated time point: persistent/refractory GD, antithyroid drugs over 5 years with positive TRAb. Following extraction of RNA from PBMCs, that RNA was used to make the TCR library. Patients were from an endocrinology department in Xi'an, China. Arm-PCR of CDR3 regions and iRepertoire HTBI primers were the basis on which TCR beta libraries were built. TCRdb independently ran MiXCR on the multiplex PCR reads; one entry per CDR3 protein. The data show fewer than 550,000 distinct CDR3 sequences, roughly 21% seen once.

The input for sequencing was peripheral blood mononuclear cells (PBMCs), taken when the disease was refractory, from a patient treated with antithyroid drugs. This TCR was recovered from a female donor with Graves disease. The genes are TRBV7-2 and TRBJ2-7, with TRBD2 identical over 7 bases. CDR3: CASSPTWRGTYEQYF. The CDR3 nucleotides are TGTGCCAGCAGCCCCACTTGGCGGGGGACCTACGAGCAGTACTTC.